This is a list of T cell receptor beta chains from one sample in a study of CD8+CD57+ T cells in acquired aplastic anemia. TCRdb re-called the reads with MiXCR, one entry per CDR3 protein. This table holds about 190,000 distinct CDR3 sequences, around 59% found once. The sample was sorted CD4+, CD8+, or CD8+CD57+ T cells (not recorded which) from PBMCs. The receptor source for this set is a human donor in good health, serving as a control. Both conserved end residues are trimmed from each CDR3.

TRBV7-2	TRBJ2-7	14	ASSLAIQGYVYEQY
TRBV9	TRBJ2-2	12	ASSVEGGSWELF
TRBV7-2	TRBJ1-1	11	ASSSGRWAEAF
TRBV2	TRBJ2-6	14	ASKARYYSGANVLT
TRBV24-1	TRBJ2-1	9	ATSWGNEQF
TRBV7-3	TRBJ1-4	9	ASSPAKGLF
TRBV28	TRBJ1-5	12	ASSYGTGHQPQH
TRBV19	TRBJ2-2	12	ASSMVRNTGELF
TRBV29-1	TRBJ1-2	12	SAEHRDSAYGYT
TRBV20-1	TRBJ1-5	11	SANRGSNQPQH
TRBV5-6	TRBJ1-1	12	ASSPQGVGTEAF
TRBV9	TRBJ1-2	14	ASSVVGGTGPYGYT
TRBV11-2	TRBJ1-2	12	ASSLGGTVYGYT
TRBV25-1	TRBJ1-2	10	ASSDRVGGYT
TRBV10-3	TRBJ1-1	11	AISESRQSEAF
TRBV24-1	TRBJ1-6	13	ATRVRDQFNSPLH
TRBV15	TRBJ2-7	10	AISAGSYEQY
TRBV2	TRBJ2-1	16	ASSLSGWASDTYNEQF
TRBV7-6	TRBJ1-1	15	ASSPGTGLSKLTEAF
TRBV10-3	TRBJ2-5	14	AIKDRLRDRAETQY
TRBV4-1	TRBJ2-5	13	ASSLRQGTQETQY
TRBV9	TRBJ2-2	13	ASSRRGRNTGELF
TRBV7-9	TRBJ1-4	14	ASSSPGTSVNEKLF
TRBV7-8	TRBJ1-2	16	ASTFKSLGSDPPRGYT
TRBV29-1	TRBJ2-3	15	SVGGTSGDASTDTQY
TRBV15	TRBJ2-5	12	ATSSGQHQETQY
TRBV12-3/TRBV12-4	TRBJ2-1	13	ASSTGTVSYNEQF
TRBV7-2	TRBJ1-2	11	ASSLGDRDGYT
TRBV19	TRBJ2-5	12	ASSTIGQASAQY
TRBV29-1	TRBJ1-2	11	SARDRGNYGYT
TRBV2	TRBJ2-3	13	ASGRLAGERDTQY
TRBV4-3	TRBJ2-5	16	ASSQGPGTSGLQETQY
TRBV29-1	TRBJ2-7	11	SVAGTGNGEQY
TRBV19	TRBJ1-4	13	ASSIGRDSLEKLF
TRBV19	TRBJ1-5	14	ASSHRDAGYNQPQH
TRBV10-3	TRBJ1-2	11	AISDALGAGYT
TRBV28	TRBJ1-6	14	ASSLPAGTGASPLH
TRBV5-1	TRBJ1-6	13	ASSTGIVGEVPLH
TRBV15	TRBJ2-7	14	ATSRDLDSWTYEQY
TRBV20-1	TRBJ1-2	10	SARFRGYGYT
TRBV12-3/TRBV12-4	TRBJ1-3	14	ASSLNGGELRNTIY
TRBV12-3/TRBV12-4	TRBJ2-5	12	ASSLPTSQETQY